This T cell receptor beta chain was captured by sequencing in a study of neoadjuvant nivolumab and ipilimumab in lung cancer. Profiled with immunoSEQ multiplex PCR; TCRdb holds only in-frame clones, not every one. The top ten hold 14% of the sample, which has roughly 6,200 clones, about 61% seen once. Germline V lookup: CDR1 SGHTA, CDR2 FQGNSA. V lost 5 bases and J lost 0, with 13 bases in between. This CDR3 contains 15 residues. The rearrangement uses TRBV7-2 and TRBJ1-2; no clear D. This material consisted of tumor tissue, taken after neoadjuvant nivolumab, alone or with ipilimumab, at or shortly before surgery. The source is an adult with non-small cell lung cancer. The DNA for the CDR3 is TGTGCCAGCAGCCGTAACAGAGAAGCTAACTATGGCTACACCTTC. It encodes CASSRNREANYGYTF.